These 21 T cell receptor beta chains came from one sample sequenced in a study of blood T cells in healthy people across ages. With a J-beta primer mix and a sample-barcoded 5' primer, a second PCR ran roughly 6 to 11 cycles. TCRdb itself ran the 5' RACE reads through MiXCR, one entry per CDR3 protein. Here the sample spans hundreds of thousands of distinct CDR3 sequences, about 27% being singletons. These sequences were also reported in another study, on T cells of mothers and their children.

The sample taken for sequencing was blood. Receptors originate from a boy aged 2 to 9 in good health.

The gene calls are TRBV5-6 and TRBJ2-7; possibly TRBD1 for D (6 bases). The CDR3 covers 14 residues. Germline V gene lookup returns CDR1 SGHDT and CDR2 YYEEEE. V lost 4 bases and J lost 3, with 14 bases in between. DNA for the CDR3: TGTGCCAGCAGCCACTCGGGACACTACTACGAGCAGTACTTC. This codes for CASSHSGHYYEQYF.

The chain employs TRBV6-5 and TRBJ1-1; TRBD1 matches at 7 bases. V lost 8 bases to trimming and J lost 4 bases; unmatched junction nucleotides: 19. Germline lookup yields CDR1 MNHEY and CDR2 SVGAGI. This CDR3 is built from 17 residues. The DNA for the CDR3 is TGTGCCAGCCGTCCCGGGCAGGGGGATAGGTATTTCACTGAAGCTTTCTTT. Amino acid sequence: CASRPGQGDRYFTEAFF.

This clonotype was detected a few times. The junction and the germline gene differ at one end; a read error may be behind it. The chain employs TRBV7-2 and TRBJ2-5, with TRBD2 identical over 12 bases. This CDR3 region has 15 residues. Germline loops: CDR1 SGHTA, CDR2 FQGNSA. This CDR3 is CASSTGLAGNNEQSF. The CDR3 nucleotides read TGTGCCAGCAGCACGGGACTAGCGGGCAACAATGAGCAGTCCTTC.

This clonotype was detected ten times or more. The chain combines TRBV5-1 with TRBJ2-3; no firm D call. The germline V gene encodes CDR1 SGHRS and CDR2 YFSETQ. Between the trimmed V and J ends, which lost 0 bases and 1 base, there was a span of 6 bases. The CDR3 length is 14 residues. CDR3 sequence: CASSLDGGTDTQYF. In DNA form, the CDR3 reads TGCGCCAGCAGCTTGGATGGAGGCACAGATACGCAGTATTTT.

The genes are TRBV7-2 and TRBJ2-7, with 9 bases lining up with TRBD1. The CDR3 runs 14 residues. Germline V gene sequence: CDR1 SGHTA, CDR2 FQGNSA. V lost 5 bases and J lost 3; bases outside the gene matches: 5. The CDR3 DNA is TGTGCCAGCAGCGCCCGGGACAGGGACTACGAGCAGTACTTC. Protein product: CASSARDRDYEQYF.

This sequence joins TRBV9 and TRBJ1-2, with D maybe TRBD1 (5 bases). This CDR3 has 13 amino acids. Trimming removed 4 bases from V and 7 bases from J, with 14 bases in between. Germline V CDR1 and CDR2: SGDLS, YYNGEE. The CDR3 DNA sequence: TGTGCCAGCAGCTACGGGGCGAGCCCTGGCTACACCTTC. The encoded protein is CASSYGASPGYTF.

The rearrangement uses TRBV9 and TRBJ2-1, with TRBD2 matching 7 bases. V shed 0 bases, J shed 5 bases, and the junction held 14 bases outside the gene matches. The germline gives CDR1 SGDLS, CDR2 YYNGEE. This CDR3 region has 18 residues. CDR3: CASSVVPKRERGHNEQFF. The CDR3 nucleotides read TGTGCCAGCAGCGTAGTCCCCAAGCGGGAAAGGGGACACAATGAGCAGTTCTTC.

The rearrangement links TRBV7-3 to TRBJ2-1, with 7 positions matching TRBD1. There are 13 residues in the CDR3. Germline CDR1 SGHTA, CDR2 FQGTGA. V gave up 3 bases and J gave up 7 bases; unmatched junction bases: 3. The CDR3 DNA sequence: TGTGCCAGCAGCTTTCAACAGGGGAATGAGCAGTTCTTC. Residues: CASSFQQGNEQFF.

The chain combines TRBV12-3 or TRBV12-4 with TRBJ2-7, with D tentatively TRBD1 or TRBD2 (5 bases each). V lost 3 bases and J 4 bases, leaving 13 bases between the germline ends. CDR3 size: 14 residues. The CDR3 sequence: CASSFKGPQYEQYF. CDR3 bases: TGTGCCAGCAGTTTCAAGGGACCTCAATACGAGCAGTACTTC.

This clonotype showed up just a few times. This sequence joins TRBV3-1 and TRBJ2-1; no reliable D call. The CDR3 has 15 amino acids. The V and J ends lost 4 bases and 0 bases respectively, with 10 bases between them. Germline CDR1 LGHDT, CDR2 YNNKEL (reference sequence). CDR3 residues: CASSPAWGSYNEQFF. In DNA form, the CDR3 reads TGTGCCAGCAGCCCCGCATGGGGCTCCTACAATGAGCAGTTCTTC.

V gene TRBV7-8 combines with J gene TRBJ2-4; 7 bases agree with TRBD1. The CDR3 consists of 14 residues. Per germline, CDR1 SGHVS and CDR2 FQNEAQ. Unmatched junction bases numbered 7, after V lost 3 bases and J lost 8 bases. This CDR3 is CASSFETGWDIQYF. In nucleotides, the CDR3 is TGTGCCAGCAGCTTCGAGACAGGGTGGGACATTCAGTACTTC.

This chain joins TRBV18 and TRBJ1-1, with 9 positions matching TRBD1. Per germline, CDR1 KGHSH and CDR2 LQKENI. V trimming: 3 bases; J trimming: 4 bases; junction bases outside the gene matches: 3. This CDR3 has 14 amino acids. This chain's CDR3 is CASSPLTGGTEAFF. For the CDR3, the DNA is TGTGCCAGCTCACCGCTGACAGGGGGCACTGAAGCTTTCTTT.

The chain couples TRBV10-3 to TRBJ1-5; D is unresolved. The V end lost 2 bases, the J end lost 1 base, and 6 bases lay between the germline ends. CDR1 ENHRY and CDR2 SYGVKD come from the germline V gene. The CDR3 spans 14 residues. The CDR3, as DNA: TGTGCCATCAGTGAGGGGTCGAGCAATCAGCCCCAGCATTTT. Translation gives CAISEGSSNQPQHF.

This CDR3 is CASSLEASGRDEQYF. CDR3 sequence (DNA): TGTGCCAGCAGCTTAGAGGCTAGCGGGAGGGACGAGCAGTACTTC. The chain links TRBV7-2 to TRBJ2-7; TRBD2 matches at 12 bases. V shed 1 base and J 5 bases; nucleotides not matched to a gene: 3. CDR1 is SGHTA, CDR2 FQGNSA, per germline. The CDR3 runs 15 residues.

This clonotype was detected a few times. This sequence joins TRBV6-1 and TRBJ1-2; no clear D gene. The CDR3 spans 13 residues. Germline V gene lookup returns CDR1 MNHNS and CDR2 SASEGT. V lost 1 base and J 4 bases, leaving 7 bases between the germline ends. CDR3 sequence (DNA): TGTGCCAGCAGTGAAGGACGGGCCTATGGCTACACCTTC. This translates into CASSEGRAYGYTF.

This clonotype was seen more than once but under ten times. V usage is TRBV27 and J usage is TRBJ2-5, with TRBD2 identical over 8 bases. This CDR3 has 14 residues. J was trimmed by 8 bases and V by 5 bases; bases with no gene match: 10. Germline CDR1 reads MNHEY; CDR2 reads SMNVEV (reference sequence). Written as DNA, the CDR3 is TGTGCCAGCAGTACTGCTAGCGGGTTCCTAACCCAGTACTTC. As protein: CASSTASGFLTQYF.

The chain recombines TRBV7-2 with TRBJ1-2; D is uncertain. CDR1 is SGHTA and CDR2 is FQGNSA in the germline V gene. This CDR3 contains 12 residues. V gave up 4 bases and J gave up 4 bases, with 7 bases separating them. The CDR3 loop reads CASSSDLYGYTF. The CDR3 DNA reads TGTGCCAGCAGCTCGGACCTCTATGGCTACACCTTC.

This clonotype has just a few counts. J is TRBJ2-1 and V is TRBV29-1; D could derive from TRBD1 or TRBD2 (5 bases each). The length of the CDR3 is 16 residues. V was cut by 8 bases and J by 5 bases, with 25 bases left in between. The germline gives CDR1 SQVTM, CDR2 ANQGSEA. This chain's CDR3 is CSIPRSGTEANNEQFF. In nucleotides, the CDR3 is TGCAGCATCCCCCGGTCGGGGACCGAAGCAAACAATGAGCAGTTCTTC.

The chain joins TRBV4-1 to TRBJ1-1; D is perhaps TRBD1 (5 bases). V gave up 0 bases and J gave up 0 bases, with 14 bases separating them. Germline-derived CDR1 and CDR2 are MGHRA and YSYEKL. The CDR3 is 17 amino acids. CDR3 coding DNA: TGCGCCAGCAGCCAAGAGCCTTGGGGACGGATGAACACTGAAGCTTTCTTT. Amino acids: CASSQEPWGRMNTEAFF.

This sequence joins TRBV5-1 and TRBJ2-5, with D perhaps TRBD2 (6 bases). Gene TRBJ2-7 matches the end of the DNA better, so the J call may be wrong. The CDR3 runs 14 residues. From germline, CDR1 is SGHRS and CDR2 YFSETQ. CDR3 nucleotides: TGCGCCAGCAGCCCCGGGGGTAAATCCTACGAGCAGTACTTC. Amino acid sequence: CASSPGGKSYEQYF.

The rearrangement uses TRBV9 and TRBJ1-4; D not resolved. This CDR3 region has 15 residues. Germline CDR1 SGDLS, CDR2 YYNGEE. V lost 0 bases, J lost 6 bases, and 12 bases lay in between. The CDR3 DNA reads TGTGCCAGCAGCGTAGGGCTTCTAATTCATGAAAAACTGTTTTTT. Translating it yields CASSVGLLIHEKLFF.